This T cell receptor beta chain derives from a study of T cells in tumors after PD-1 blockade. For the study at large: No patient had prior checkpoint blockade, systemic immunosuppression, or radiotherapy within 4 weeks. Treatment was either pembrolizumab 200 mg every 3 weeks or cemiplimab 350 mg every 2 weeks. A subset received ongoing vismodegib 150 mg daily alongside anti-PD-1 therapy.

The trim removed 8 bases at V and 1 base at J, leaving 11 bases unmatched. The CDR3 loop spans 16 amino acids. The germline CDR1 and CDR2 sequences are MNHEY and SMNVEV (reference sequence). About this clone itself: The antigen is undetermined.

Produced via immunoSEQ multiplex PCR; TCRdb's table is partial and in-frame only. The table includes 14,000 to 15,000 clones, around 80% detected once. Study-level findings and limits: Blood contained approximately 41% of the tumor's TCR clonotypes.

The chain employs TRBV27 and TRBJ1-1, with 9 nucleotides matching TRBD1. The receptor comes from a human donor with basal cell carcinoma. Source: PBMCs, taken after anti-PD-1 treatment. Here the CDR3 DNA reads TGTGCCAGCGGGGACGGACAGGGGCGTGCGAACACTGAAGCTTTCTTT. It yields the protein CASGDGQGRANTEAFF.